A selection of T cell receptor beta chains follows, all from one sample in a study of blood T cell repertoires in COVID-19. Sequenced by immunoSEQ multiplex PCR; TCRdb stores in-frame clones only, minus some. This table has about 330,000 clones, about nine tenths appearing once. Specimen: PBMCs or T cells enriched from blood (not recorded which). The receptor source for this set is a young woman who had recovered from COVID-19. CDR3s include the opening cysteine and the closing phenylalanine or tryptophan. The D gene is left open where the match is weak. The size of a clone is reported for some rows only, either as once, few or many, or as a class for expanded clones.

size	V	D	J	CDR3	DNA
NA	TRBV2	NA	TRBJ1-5	CASTTGVYQPQHF	TGTGCCAGCACGACAGGAGTATATCAGCCCCAGCATTTT
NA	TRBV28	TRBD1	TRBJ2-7	CASSFGDRVNDEQYF	TGTGCCAGCAGTTTTGGGGACAGGGTAAACGACGAGCAGTACTTC
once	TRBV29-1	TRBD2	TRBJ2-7	CSVGGLAGWDEQYF	TGCAGCGTCGGGGGACTAGCGGGATGGGACGAGCAGTACTTC
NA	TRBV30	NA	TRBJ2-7	CAWSAIVGAGHYEQYF	TGTGCCTGGAGTGCCATCGTTGGAGCTGGACACTACGAGCAGTACTTC
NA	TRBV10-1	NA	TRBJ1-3	CASSEGTTGNTIYF	TGCGCCAGCAGTGAAGGGACAACTGGAAACACCATATATTTT
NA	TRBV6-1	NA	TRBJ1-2	CASSDHGNYGYTF	TGTGCCAGCAGTGATCACGGGAACTATGGCTACACCTTC
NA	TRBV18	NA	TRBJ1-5	CASSSQGGQPQHF	TGTGCCAGCTCTTCCCAAGGCGGTCAGCCCCAGCATTTT
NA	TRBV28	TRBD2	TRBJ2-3	CASNKDGLAVTDTQYF	TGTGCCAGCAATAAGGACGGACTAGCGGTCACAGATACGCAGTATTTT
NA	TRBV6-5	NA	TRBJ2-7	CASRWRGYEQYF	TGTGCCAGCAGGTGGAGGGGCTACGAGCAGTACTTC
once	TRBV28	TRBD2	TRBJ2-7	CASIRGGNPYEQYF	TGTGCCAGCATTCGGGGAGGGAATCCCTACGAGCAGTACTTC
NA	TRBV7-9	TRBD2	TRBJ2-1	CASSQAGGPENEQFF	TGTGCCAGCAGTCAAGCGGGAGGGCCGGAGAATGAGCAGTTCTTC
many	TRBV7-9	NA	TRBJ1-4	CASSLLGGSDNEKLFF	TGTGCCAGCAGCTTGCTAGGGGGATCTGATAATGAAAAACTGTTTTTT
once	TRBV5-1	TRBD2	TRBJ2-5	CASSLTSGRGETQYF	TGCGCCAGCAGCCTGACTAGCGGGAGGGGGGAGACCCAGTACTTC
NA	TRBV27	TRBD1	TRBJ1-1	CASSLDRVGQGLMVNTEAFF	TGTGCCAGCAGTTTAGATAGGGTCGGACAGGGGTTGATGGTGAACACTGAAGCTTTCTTT
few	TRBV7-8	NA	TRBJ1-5	CASSLATRVSNQPQHF	TGTGCCAGCAGCTTAGCGACGAGGGTTAGCAATCAGCCCCAGCATTTT
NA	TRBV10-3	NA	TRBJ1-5	CAISESTTQPQHF	TGTGCCATCAGTGAGTCGACTACCCAGCCCCAGCATTTT
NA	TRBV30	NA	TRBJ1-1	CAWTLQVIAFF	TGTGCCTGGACATTACAGGTTATAGCTTTCTTT
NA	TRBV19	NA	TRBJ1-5	CASSTQGSNQPQHF	TGTGCCAGTAGTACACAGGGTAGCAATCAGCCCCAGCATTTT
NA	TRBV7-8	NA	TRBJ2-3	CASSFWARENTDTQYF	TGTGCCAGCAGCTTTTGGGCCCGGGAGAACACAGATACGCAGTATTTT
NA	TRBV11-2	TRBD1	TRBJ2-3	CASSWGQGDTQYF	TGTGCCAGCAGCTGGGGACAGGGCGATACGCAGTATTTT
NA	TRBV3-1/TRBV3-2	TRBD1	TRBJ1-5	CASSQDRGTGASNQPQHF	TGTGCCAGCAGCCAAGATAGGGGGACAGGGGCCAGCAATCAGCCCCAGCATTTT
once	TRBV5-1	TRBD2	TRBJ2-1	CASRRTSGDNEQFF	TGCGCCAGCAGGCGGACTAGCGGGGACAATGAGCAGTTCTTC
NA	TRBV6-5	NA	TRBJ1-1	CASSPTPGGGNEAFF	TGTGCCAGCAGTCCAACGCCAGGAGGTGGCAATGAAGCTTTCTTT
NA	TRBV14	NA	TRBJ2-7	CASSKTGFLIYEQYF	TGTGCCAGCAGCAAAACCGGGTTCCTCATTTACGAGCAGTACTTC
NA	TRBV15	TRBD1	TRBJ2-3	CATSRGSGGAKTDTQYF	TGTGCCACCAGCAGGGGATCAGGGGGCGCGAAAACAGATACGCAGTATTTT
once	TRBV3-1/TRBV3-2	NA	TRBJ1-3	CASSQDPGISGNTIYF	TGTGCCAGCAGCCAAGATCCGGGGATTTCTGGAAACACCATATATTTT